This T cell receptor (beta chain) was profiled in a study of PD-L1 blockade in urothelial cancer. Profiling relied on immunoSEQ multiplex PCR, and the TCRdb table lists in-frame clones only, not all of them. The sample contains roughly 120,000 clones, approximately 90% of which appear only once. V gave up 5 bases and J gave up 10 bases; unmatched junction bases: 9. There are 15 residues in the CDR3. CDR1 and CDR2 (germline): MNHEY, SVGAGI. Time point given: peripheral blood 6 weeks after treatment start. This chain uses TRBV6-5 with TRBJ2-1, with 12 bases matching TRBD1. Source: PBMCs, taken around atezolizumab (anti-PD-L1) treatment. This TCR was recovered from a man in his 60s with urothelial cancer. The CDR3 reads CASSTGQGASKEQFF. CDR3 DNA: TGTGCCAGCAGTACGGGACAGGGGGCGTCGAAGGAGCAGTTCTTC.